This is a list of T cell receptor beta chains from one sample in a study of blood T cell repertoires in COVID-19. Sequencing used immunoSEQ multiplex PCR; TCRdb keeps in-frame clones, though not all of them. This table has approximately 260,000 clones, around 83% appearing once. The sample consisted of peripheral blood. The origin of the receptors is a young man with active or convalescent COVID-19. CDR3s include the opening cysteine and the closing phenylalanine or tryptophan. A D gene is named only where the DNA matches it firmly. For some rows the clone size is stated as once, few or many, or as a class when expanded; others skip it.

clone size: once
J gene: TRBJ1-3
D gene: -
V gene: TRBV29-1
CDR3 DNA: TGCAGCGTATTACAGGGCTTGTCTGGAAACACCATATATTTT
CDR3 protein: CSVLQGLSGNTIYF

clone size: -
J gene: TRBJ1-1
D gene: TRBD1
V gene: TRBV6-5
CDR3 DNA: TGTGCCAGCAGTTACGCCAGCAGGGGGGACACTGAAGCTTTCTTT
CDR3 protein: CASSYASRGDTEAFF

clone size: -
J gene: TRBJ1-3
D gene: -
V gene: TRBV7-9
CDR3 DNA: TGTGCCAGCAGCTTAGGTAGGGGTGGAAACACCATATATTTT
CDR3 protein: CASSLGRGGNTIYF

clone size: once
J gene: TRBJ2-7
D gene: -
V gene: TRBV25-1
CDR3 DNA: TGTGCCAGCAGTGTACACACCTACGAGCAGTACTTC
CDR3 protein: CASSVHTYEQYF

clone size: -
J gene: TRBJ1-1
D gene: -
V gene: TRBV7-3
CDR3 DNA: TGTGCCAGCAGCTTTCAGGGGAACACTGAAGCTTTCTTT
CDR3 protein: CASSFQGNTEAFF

clone size: -
J gene: TRBJ1-1
D gene: -
V gene: TRBV19
CDR3 DNA: TGTGCCAGTGTAGACAGACCTATGAACACTGAAGCTTTCTTT
CDR3 protein: CASVDRPMNTEAFF

clone size: -
J gene: TRBJ1-3
D gene: -
V gene: TRBV28
CDR3 DNA: TGTGCCAGCAACCCCACAGGGACTGGAAACACCATATATTTT
CDR3 protein: CASNPTGTGNTIYF

clone size: -
J gene: TRBJ1-2
D gene: -
V gene: TRBV5-4
CDR3 DNA: TGTGCCAGCAGCTTGGAGGGGCTTAGGGATGGCTACACCTTC
CDR3 protein: CASSLEGLRDGYTF

clone size: once
J gene: TRBJ1-3
D gene: -
V gene: TRBV15
CDR3 DNA: TGTGCCACCAGCACTTCTGCTGAAGCTTACTCTGGAAACACCATATATTTT
CDR3 protein: CATSTSAEAYSGNTIYF

clone size: once
J gene: TRBJ2-7
D gene: -
V gene: TRBV5-4
CDR3 DNA: TGTGCCAGCAGCGCCACCCCCACTTTCTACGAGCAGTACTTC
CDR3 protein: CASSATPTFYEQYF